The rows below give T cell receptor beta chains drawn from one sample of a study of early T cells in non-severe SARS-CoV-2 infection. TCRdb called the 5' RACE reads again in MiXCR, with one record for every CDR3 protein. The sample has 25,000 to 30,000 distinct CDR3 sequences, over 4% seen once. Sequenced sample: whole blood. The receptors shown here come from an adult who was a healthcare worker with PCR-confirmed SARS-CoV-2 infection or an uninfected control (not recorded which). Both conserved end residues are part of each CDR3. Fields, in order: J gene, D gene, clone size, V gene, CDR3 DNA, CDR3 protein. D genes are given only for firm matches. Size values are once, few and many counts, or a class for expanded clones, and some rows have none.

J: TRBJ1-2
D: .
size: few
V: TRBV30
DNA: TGTGCCTGGAGTACCGACCCGGGCTTATTCTATGGCTACACCTTC
CDR3: CAWSTDPGLFYGYTF

J: TRBJ2-1
D: TRBD1
size: many
V: TRBV29-1
DNA: TGCAGCGTTGAGGTGGGACAGCATACGGGGGAGCAGTTCTTC
CDR3: CSVEVGQHTGEQFF

J: TRBJ1-1
D: .
size: many
V: TRBV19
DNA: TGTGCCAGTAGTATATCGGGACCGAACACTGAAGCTTTCTTT
CDR3: CASSISGPNTEAFF

J: TRBJ2-3
D: .
size: few
V: TRBV5-3
DNA: TGTGCCAGAAGCTTGGCCGGTGAGGGCGCAGATACGCAGTATTTT
CDR3: CARSLAGEGADTQYF

J: TRBJ2-4
D: TRBD2
size: many
V: TRBV29-1
DNA: TGCAGCGTTGCAGGGCTAGCGGAAAACATTCAGTACTTC
CDR3: CSVAGLAENIQYF

J: TRBJ2-1
D: TRBD2
size: many
V: TRBV24-1
DNA: TGTGCCACGAGGACTAGCGGATACAATGAGCAGTTCTTC
CDR3: CATRTSGYNEQFF

J: TRBJ2-1
D: .
size: many
V: TRBV5-1
DNA: TGCGCCAGCAGCTTGAGTTCTTCGGGACTCATTTACAATGAGCAGTTCTTC
CDR3: CASSLSSSGLIYNEQFF

J: TRBJ2-5
D: .
size: few
V: TRBV5-1
DNA: TGCGCCAGCAGCTTGGGACGCGAGGAGACCCAGTACTTC
CDR3: CASSLGREETQYF

J: TRBJ2-1
D: TRBD2
size: many
V: TRBV30
DNA: TGTGCCTGGAGTGTAAGGGGAGCGGGGGATGAGCAGTTCTTC
CDR3: CAWSVRGAGDEQFF

J: TRBJ1-1
D: .
size: many
V: TRBV7-2
DNA: TGTGCCAGCAGCTTAGTAATGAGGCGTGAAGCTTTCTTT
CDR3: CASSLVMRREAFF

J: TRBJ2-7
D: .
size: .
V: TRBV7-7
DNA: TGTGCTAGCAGCTTAACGCCTAATGCGTACGAGCAGTACTTC
CDR3: CASSLTPNAYEQYF

J: TRBJ1-1
D: .
size: many
V: TRBV10-2
DNA: TGCGCCAGCAGTGAAGCATATGAAGCTTTCTTT
CDR3: CASSEAYEAFF

J: TRBJ2-7
D: TRBD2
size: .
V: TRBV7-9
DNA: TGTGCCAGCAGCTCCGCCAATCCGACTAGCAACCACGAGCAGTACTTC
CDR3: CASSSANPTSNHEQYF

J: TRBJ2-7
D: TRBD1
size: .
V: TRBV7-7
DNA: TGTGCTAGCAGCTCCGGGACAGGGGAATCCTACGAGCAGTACTTC
CDR3: CASSSGTGESYEQYF

J: TRBJ2-1
D: TRBD2
size: many
V: TRBV6-1
DNA: TGTGCCAGCCGCCTAGCGGGGGGAGGGAATGAGCAGTTCTTC
CDR3: CASRLAGGGNEQFF

J: TRBJ2-7
D: .
size: few
V: TRBV9
DNA: TGTGCCAGCAGCGTAGTGAGTGGGAGCGAGCAGTACTTC
CDR3: CASSVVSGSEQYF

J: TRBJ1-1
D: TRBD1
size: many
V: TRBV11-1
DNA: TGTGCCAGCAGCTCGGACAGGGGCACTCCTATGAACACTGAAGCTTTCTTT
CDR3: CASSSDRGTPMNTEAFF

J: TRBJ2-7
D: .
size: many
V: TRBV9
DNA: TGTGCCAGCAGCGTAAACGGACGGCCTACCTACGAGCAGTACTTC
CDR3: CASSVNGRPTYEQYF

J: TRBJ2-1
D: TRBD2
size: .
V: TRBV3-1
DNA: TGTGCCAGCAGCCAGGACGGCCTAGCGGCAAACAATGAGCAGTTCTTC
CDR3: CASSQDGLAANNEQFF

J: TRBJ2-2
D: .
size: many
V: TRBV5-1
DNA: TGCGCCAGCAGCTTGGCAGACAGACCTAACACCGGGGAGCTGTTTTTT
CDR3: CASSLADRPNTGELFF

J: TRBJ1-2
D: .
size: many
V: TRBV3-1
DNA: TGTGCCAGCAGCCAGGGGCGAAGGGGCTACACCTTC
CDR3: CASSQGRRGYTF

J: TRBJ1-4
D: TRBD1
size: many
V: TRBV18
DNA: TGTGCCAGCTCACCCCCGGGACAGGGGAAGCGTGAAAAACTGTTTTTT
CDR3: CASSPPGQGKREKLFF

J: TRBJ1-1
D: TRBD1
size: many
V: TRBV6-8
DNA: TGTGCCAGCAGTTACGGGGGGCGACAGGGAAACACTGAAGCTTTCTTT
CDR3: CASSYGGRQGNTEAFF

J: TRBJ1-1
D: .
size: many
V: TRBV7-9
DNA: TGTGCCAGCAGCTTAGAGGGAGGGACTGAAGCTTTCTTT
CDR3: CASSLEGGTEAFF

J: TRBJ2-7
D: .
size: many
V: TRBV5-1
DNA: TGCGCCAGCAGTGGCGGGCGGTACGAGCAGTACTTC
CDR3: CASSGGRYEQYF

J: TRBJ2-1
D: .
size: few
V: TRBV13
DNA: TGTGCCAGCAGCTTAGGGACGGTCAATGAGCAGTTCTTC
CDR3: CASSLGTVNEQFF

J: TRBJ2-7
D: .
size: .
V: TRBV6-6
DNA: TGTGCCAGCAGTTACTCAGGGGCGGTCTTCTACGAGCAGTACTTC
CDR3: CASSYSGAVFYEQYF

J: TRBJ2-2
D: TRBD2
size: few
V: TRBV5-1
DNA: TGCGCCAGCAGCATGCGAGCGGGAAACACCGGGGAGCTGTTTTTT
CDR3: CASSMRAGNTGELFF

J: TRBJ2-1
D: .
size: few
V: TRBV18
DNA: TGTGCCAGCTCACCGGGGGTCACAGGGATCGGTGAGCAGTTCTTC
CDR3: CASSPGVTGIGEQFF

J: TRBJ2-5
D: .
size: .
V: TRBV11-3
DNA: TGTGCCAGCAGTGAGAACTTTCGCCGGGCGAGGTACCAAGAGACCCAGTACTTC
CDR3: CASSENFRRARYQETQYF

J: TRBJ1-1
D: .
size: .
V: TRBV11-2
DNA: TGTGCCAGCAGCTTAGACAGGGGCGCTGAAGCTTTCTTT
CDR3: CASSLDRGAEAFF

J: TRBJ2-7
D: .
size: many
V: TRBV20-1
DNA: TGCAGTGCTAAGGTCAGAGGACCCTCCTACGAGCAGTACTTC
CDR3: CSAKVRGPSYEQYF

J: TRBJ2-2
D: TRBD2
size: .
V: TRBV10-2
DNA: TGCGCCAGCAGTGACACCGGGACTAGCGGGAGTATAAGGTCCGGGGAGCTGTTTTTT
CDR3: CASSDTGTSGSIRSGELFF

J: TRBJ1-2
D: .
size: many
V: TRBV15
DNA: TGTGCCACCAGCAGAGAAAAGGTTGACAGCCCTTATGGCTACACCTTC
CDR3: CATSREKVDSPYGYTF

J: TRBJ1-4
D: .
size: many
V: TRBV7-8
DNA: TGTGCCAGCAGCTTAGAAGGCGCAGTTAATGAAAAACTGTTTTTT
CDR3: CASSLEGAVNEKLFF

J: TRBJ2-7
D: .
size: medium-sized
V: TRBV28
DNA: TGTGCCAGCAGAACGACAGGCCGGAGCTCCTACGAGCAGTACTTC
CDR3: CASRTTGRSSYEQYF

J: TRBJ2-2
D: .
size: few
V: TRBV29-1
DNA: TGCAGCGTGGAGGTCTCGAACACCGGGGAGCTGTTTTTT
CDR3: CSVEVSNTGELFF